A single sample gave rise to the 22 T cell receptor beta chains below, sequenced in a study of molecular identifiers for immune sequencing clone quantification. TCRdb ran MiXCR on the PCR reads and lists one entry per CDR3 protein. The profile covers about 640,000 distinct CDR3 sequences, with approximately 20% appearing a single time and 0.75% to 0.95% taken by the ten largest. What was sequenced was naive CD8+ T cells from blood, with Jurkat cell RNA spiked in. The subset was: FACS-sorted CD8+CD4-CCR7+CD45RA+ naive T cells. Receptors originate from a human donor in good health. Some libraries in this study had Jurkat cell RNA spiked in.

This clonotype has ten or more counts. The chain combines TRBV20-1 with TRBJ2-4; D remains ambiguous. The CDR3 totals 15 residues. V lost 2 bases and J 0 bases, leaving 11 bases between the germline ends. CDR1 and CDR2 from the germline V gene are DFQATT and SNEGSKA (reference sequence). The CDR3 bases are TGCAGTGCTAGATCCGGCTACTTAGCCAAAAACATTCAGTACTTC. Residues: CSARSGYLAKNIQYF.

This clonotype was seen repeatedly, ten times or more. The J gene is TRBJ2-7, the V gene TRBV20-1; 8 nucleotides match TRBD2. V lost 0 bases to trimming and J lost 5 bases; unmatched junction nucleotides: 9. The CDR3 has 15 amino acids. The germline V gene encodes CDR1 DFQATT and CDR2 SNEGSKA (reference sequence). CDR3 nucleotide sequence: TGCAGTGCTAGAGATCATCGAGCGGGAGTAGACGAGCAGTACTTC. Translation: CSARDHRAGVDEQYF.

The V and J genes are TRBV7-9 and TRBJ2-7; D is unresolved. Germline V gene data show CDR1 as SEHNR and CDR2 as FQNEAQ (reference sequence). There are 15 residues in the CDR3. The V end was cut by 3 bases, the J end by 5 bases, with 17 bases between. The CDR3 region is CASSFLVRRLNEQYF. CDR3 nucleotides: TGTGCCAGCAGCTTCTTGGTCAGGAGATTAAACGAGCAGTACTTC. The entire variable domain, with the rest obtained from reference TRBV7-9 and TRBJ2-7, is as follows: DTGVSQNPRHKITKRGQNVTFRCDPISEHNRLYWYRQTLGQGPEFLTYFQNEAQLEKSRLLSDRFSAERPKGSFSTLEIQRTEQGDSAMYLCASSFLVRRLNEQYFGPGTRLTVT.

This clonotype was seen ten or more times. This chain joins TRBV29-1 and TRBJ2-7; 7 bases align to TRBD1. The CDR3 is 14 residues long. Germline V gene lookup returns CDR1 SQVTM and CDR2 ANQGSEA. Trimming took 4 bases from V and 0 from J; bases not matched to a gene: 6. CDR3 in amino acids: CSVGETGSSYEQYF. The CDR3 nucleotides are TGCAGCGTTGGGGAGACAGGGAGCTCCTACGAGCAGTACTTC.

Concerning this clonotype itself: The junction departs from germline at one end; a sequencing error may be responsible. The chain carries TRBV19 and TRBJ1-2; 7 bases map to TRBD1. Germline CDR1 reads LNHDA; CDR2 reads SQIVND (reference sequence). The CDR3 totals 16 residues. The CDR3 sequence: CAGSLIHDEGGNGYTF. In nucleotides, the CDR3 is TGTGCCGGTAGTCTAATCCACGATGAAGGGGGCAATGGCTACACCTTC.

This clonotype was recorded a few times. The chain couples TRBV7-9 to TRBJ2-7; the D gene is possibly TRBD1 (5 bases). This CDR3 is 14 amino acids long. Trimming removed 5 bases from V and 3 bases from J, with 14 bases in between. The germline gives CDR1 SEHNR, CDR2 FQNEAQ (reference sequence). The CDR3 DNA reads as TGTGCCAGCAGCCCAAAAGGGGATTTCTACGAGCAGTACTTC. It specifies CASSPKGDFYEQYF.

The chain links TRBV14 to TRBJ2-2; D is undetermined. V was pared by 1 base and J by 6 bases, with 24 bases between. This CDR3 has 19 residues. Germline-derived CDR1 and CDR2 are SGHDN and FVKESK. The CDR3 region is CASSQVLSSDFHNAGELFF. CDR3 DNA: TGTGCCAGCAGCCAAGTCTTGAGTTCCGACTTTCATAACGCCGGGGAGCTGTTTTTT.

This clonotype was seen only a few times. The CDR3, as DNA: TGTGCCAGCAGCTTATTCGGTCAGGGGGGCGCCTACAATGAGCAGTTCTTC. It specifies CASSLFGQGGAYNEQFF. This rearrangement joins TRBV7-6 to TRBJ2-1; weak D call: TRBD1 (7 bases). Trimming shortened V by 2 bases and J by 2 bases, and 16 bases separated the two germline ends. This CDR3 is 17 amino acids long. Germline V gene lookup returns CDR1 SGHVS and CDR2 FNYEAQ.

This chain connects TRBV4-3 to TRBJ2-2, with D perhaps TRBD2 (6 bases). The CDR3 consists of 18 residues. The germline V gene has CDR1 LGHNA and CDR2 YSLEER. V lost 0 bases, J lost 6 bases, and 20 bases lay in between. The CDR3 here is CASSQDGDGSVFAGELFF. Here the CDR3 DNA reads TGCGCCAGCAGCCAAGATGGGGACGGGAGTGTTTTCGCCGGGGAGCTGTTTTTT.

This clonotype was counted ten times or more. The genes are TRBV4-1 and TRBJ2-7, with TRBD2 identical over 8 bases. With V trimmed by 1 base and J by 4 bases, 9 bases remained unmatched. The CDR3 sequence is 16 residues long. CDR1 is MGHRA, CDR2 YSYEKL, per germline. This chain's CDR3 is CASSQVLVSGDYEQYF. CDR3 DNA: TGCGCCAGCAGCCAAGTACTTGTTAGCGGGGATTACGAGCAGTACTTC.

At least ten counts were recorded for this clonotype. The V gene is TRBV7-6, the J gene TRBJ1-6, with a weak D call TRBD1 (5 bases). Germline CDR1 is SGHVS and CDR2 is FNYEAQ. The germline V and J ends were trimmed by 5 bases and 6 bases, with 20 bases remaining between them. The CDR3 extends over 17 amino acids. The CDR3 nucleotides are TGTGCCAGCAGCCCAAACAAGCGCACAGGCCTTAATTCACCCCTCCACTTT. Amino acid sequence: CASSPNKRTGLNSPLHF.

This clonotype has a count of ten or more. The rearrangement links TRBV7-8 to TRBJ1-3; D not certain. Germline CDR1 reads SGHVS; CDR2 reads FQNEAQ. Between the trimmed V and J ends, which lost 2 bases and 0 bases, there was a span of 5 bases. CDR3 size: 14 residues. CDR3 amino acids: CASSLLGSGNTIYF. In nucleotides, the CDR3 is TGTGCCAGCAGCTTACTGGGCTCTGGAAACACCATATATTTT. Drawing the rest from reference TRBV7-8 and TRBJ1-3, the complete variable domain is GAGVSQSPRYKVAKRGQDVALRCDPISGHVSLFWYQQALGQGPEFLTYFQNEAQLDKSGLPSDRFFAERPEGSVSTLKIQRTQQEDSAVYLCASSLLGSGNTIYFGEGSWLTVV.

This clonotype was seen many times. This chain joins TRBV29-1 and TRBJ2-1, with D perhaps matching TRBD1 (6 bases). CDR3 length equals 16 residues. CDR1 and CDR2 (germline): SQVTM, ANQGSEA. The V and J ends lost 3 bases and 7 bases respectively, with 22 bases between them. CDR3 sequence reads: CSVERLVTGRGNEQFF. The CDR3 bases are TGCAGCGTTGAGCGTTTAGTGACAGGTAGGGGGAATGAGCAGTTCTTC.

About this clonotype itself: At one boundary the junction diverges from the germline segment, which might be a read error. The chain combines TRBV6-5 with TRBJ2-5, with D possibly TRBD2 on 6 matching bases. The germline V gene encodes CDR1 MNHEY and CDR2 SVGAGI. This CDR3 region has 13 residues. CDR3 in DNA: TGTGCCGGCAGTTCGGGACTTCAAGAGACCCAGTACTTC. Encoded protein: CAGSSGLQETQYF.

This clonotype came up many times. The chain combines TRBV12-3 or TRBV12-4 with TRBJ2-2; D possibly corresponds to TRBD2 (6 bases). The V gene lost 2 bases and the J gene lost 4 bases, with 20 bases spanning the gap. This CDR3 spans 18 amino acids. CDR3 nucleotides: TGTGCCAGCAGTTTATTGGGGGGTGGGGGGATGACCACCGGGGAGCTGTTTTTT. Translation gives CASSLLGGGGMTTGELFF.

The chain links TRBV30 to TRBJ2-2; TRBD2 agrees at 7 bases. V lost 1 base, J lost 5 bases, and 7 bases stayed unmatched. Germline-derived CDR1 and CDR2 are GTSNPN and SVGIG (reference sequence). The length of the CDR3 is 15 residues. The CDR3 is CAWSELAKITGELFF. The CDR3 region has the DNA TGTGCCTGGAGTGAACTAGCGAAAATAACCGGGGAGCTGTTTTTT.

The CDR3 is CASSQDVGQRNTEAFF. The CDR3 coding sequence is TGTGCCAGCAGTCAAGATGTCGGACAACGGAACACTGAAGCTTTCTTT. The chain has TRBV11-2 and TRBJ1-1, with a weak D call TRBD1 (5 bases). The CDR3 is made up of 16 amino acids. Germline V gene lookup returns CDR1 SGHAT and CDR2 FQNNGV. The V end lost 6 bases, the J end lost 1 base, and 18 bases lay between the germline ends.

The chain recombines TRBV7-9 with TRBJ2-1; TRBD2 aligns across 8 bases. V dropped 6 bases and J dropped 5; count of bases not matched to a gene: 12. This CDR3 contains 16 residues. Germline values: CDR1 SEHNR, CDR2 FQNEAQ (reference sequence). CDR3 sequence: CASSYQRASGHNEQFF. The CDR3 DNA follows: TGTGCCAGCAGTTATCAAAGGGCTAGCGGGCACAATGAGCAGTTCTTC.

The chain recombines TRBV12-3 or TRBV12-4 with TRBJ2-7; D tentatively fits TRBD1 or TRBD2 (5 bases each). The CDR3 has 16 amino acids. V was shortened by 3 bases and J by 0 bases, with 15 bases between the two germline ends. CDR3 sequence reads: CASSFVGPTTSYEQYF. In DNA, the CDR3 is TGTGCCAGCAGTTTTGTGGGACCGACTACCTCCTACGAGCAGTACTTC.

This clonotype was picked up a small number of times. The J gene is TRBJ2-2, the V gene TRBV18; 8 bases agree with TRBD2. This CDR3 is built from 16 residues. After removal of 5 bases from V and 7 bases from J, the junction contained 12 bases not matched to a gene. Per germline, CDR1 KGHSH and CDR2 LQKENI. As DNA, the CDR3 is TGTGCCAGCTCAACTAGCGGAGACGAACAGGGCGGGGAGCTGTTTTTT. Translating gives CASSTSGDEQGGELFF.

This clonotype was seen a handful of times. The CDR3 nucleotides read TGTGCCAGCAACCCGGGCTCCGCGAACACCGGGGAGCTGTTTTTT. Encoded protein: CASNPGSANTGELFF. This chain connects TRBV9 to TRBJ2-2, with unresolved D. The CDR3 consists of 15 residues. Between the trimmed V and J ends, which lost 6 bases and 0 bases, there was a span of 12 bases. The V gene's germline CDR1 is SGDLS and CDR2 YYNGEE.

This clonotype was counted ten times or more. The chain couples TRBV6-5 to TRBJ2-3; the match to TRBD2 covers 8 bases. V was pared by 3 bases and J by 1 base, with 3 bases of the junction left unmatched. Germline V gives CDR1 MNHEY, CDR2 SVGAGI. CDR3 length equals 15 residues. The CDR3 DNA reads TGTGCCAGCAGTTATGGAGCGGGGGGCACAGATACGCAGTATTTT. Its translation: CASSYGAGGTDTQYF.